Shown below are 21 T cell receptor beta chains from a single sample sequenced in a study of response to subunit inactivated influenza vaccine. TCRdb fed the RT-PCR reads into MiXCR, producing one record per CDR3 protein. Found here are about 610,000 distinct CDR3 sequences, roughly 15% of them singletons; the top ten hold 11%. Sequenced material: PBMCs from blood, taken about 11 days after vaccination. The source is a man aged 45 to 65 who received an inactivated influenza vaccine.

There are many counts of this clonotype. The rearrangement links TRBV5-1 to TRBJ1-4; no definite D call. The CDR3 is 14 residues long. Germline lookup yields CDR1 SGHRS and CDR2 YFSETQ. Between the trimmed V and J ends, which lost 1 base and 0 bases, there was a span of 4 bases. This CDR3 reads CASSLLATNEKLFF. The CDR3 DNA reads TGCGCCAGCAGCTTGCTTGCAACTAATGAAAAACTGTTTTTT.

The V and J genes are TRBV7-2 and TRBJ2-1; a possible D gene is TRBD2 (6 bases). V was pared by 5 bases and J by 15 bases, with 17 bases between. Germline CDR1 is SGHTA and CDR2 is FQGNSA. This CDR3 is built from 12 residues. Here the CDR3 reads CASSTRDSSWFF. In DNA form, the CDR3 reads TGTGCCAGCAGCACGCGGGACTCCAGTTGGTTCTTC.

This clonotype was detected a few times. The chain has TRBV4-2 and TRBJ1-2; 7 nucleotides match TRBD1. CDR1 is LGHNA and CDR2 is YNFKEQ in the germline V gene. The CDR3 has 14 residues. The V segment lost 3 bases and the J segment 7 bases; nucleotides outside the gene matches: 8. CDR3 in DNA: TGTGCCAGCAGCCACGGAGGGGGCGATTCTGGCTACACCTTC. Translating gives CASSHGGGDSGYTF.

This chain connects TRBV18 to TRBJ2-5; D gene unclear. Trimming cost V 1 base and J 1 base, with 7 bases left between them. The germline gives CDR1 KGHSH, CDR2 LQKENI. This CDR3 contains 14 residues. The CDR3, as DNA: TGTGCCAGCTCACCACTCAGTACCCAAGAGACCCAGTACTTC. The encoded protein is CASSPLSTQETQYF.

The table lists this clonotype with a few counts. The chain carries TRBV28 and TRBJ2-6; D may correspond to TRBD1 or TRBD2 (7 bases each). Trimming left V 6 bases short and J 0 bases short, with 12 bases between. This CDR3 is 16 amino acids long. Germline V gene lookup returns CDR1 MDHEN and CDR2 SYDVKM. DNA for the CDR3: TGTGCCAGCAGGCAGGGGGGGGTCTCTGGGGCCAACGTCCTGACTTTC. Residues: CASRQGGVSGANVLTF.

The V call is TRBV5-1, the J call TRBJ2-1; 12 positions match TRBD2. In germline, CDR1 is SGHRS, CDR2 YFSETQ. The V segment lost 0 bases and the J segment 9 bases; nucleotides outside the gene matches: 4. This CDR3 is 15 amino acids long. The CDR3 DNA follows: TGCGCCAGCAGCTTGGGGACTAGCGGGATTTTTGAGCAGTTCTTC. Translating gives CASSLGTSGIFEQFF.

The chain has TRBV9 and TRBJ2-2; D is possibly TRBD2 (6 bases). CDR3 length: 16 residues. Germline values: CDR1 SGDLS, CDR2 YYNGEE. Trimming took 0 bases from V and 4 from J, leaving 13 bases between them. CDR3 in amino acids: CASSVGGLALTGELFF. The DNA for the CDR3 is TGTGCCAGCAGCGTAGGAGGCCTAGCGCTCACCGGGGAGCTGTTTTTT.

The chain couples TRBV20-1 to TRBJ2-7; 8 nucleotides agree with TRBD1. The germline V gene has CDR1 DFQATT and CDR2 SNEGSKA (reference sequence). The CDR3 has 13 amino acids. The junction had 6 bases not matched to a gene; V was cut back by 4 bases and J by 4 bases. The CDR3 nucleotides are TGCAGTGCTATCGGACAGGGCGGATACGAGCAGTACTTC. It specifies CSAIGQGGYEQYF.

This clonotype was counted only a few times. The V call is TRBV6-1, the J call TRBJ2-7; 10 bases line up with TRBD2. This CDR3 contains 16 residues. The trim removed 5 bases at V and 2 bases at J, leaving 9 bases unmatched. From germline, CDR1 is MNHNS and CDR2 SASEGT. CDR3 DNA sequence: TGTGCCAGCAGTCCCGGAGGTAGCGGGAGGCCCTACGAGCAGTACTTC. This translates into CASSPGGSGRPYEQYF.

This clonotype turned up a few times. The chain couples TRBV20-1 to TRBJ2-5; unclear D gene. This CDR3 comprises 11 residues. Germline-derived CDR1 and CDR2 are DFQATT and SNEGSKA (reference sequence). V lost 5 bases and J 8 bases, leaving 12 bases between the germline ends. The DNA for the CDR3 is TGCAGTGCTCCTAAGTCCGAAACCCAGTACTTC. Amino acids: CSAPKSETQYF.

The chain has TRBV11-2 and TRBJ2-7, with D possibly being TRBD1 (6 bases). Germline CDR1 is SGHAT and CDR2 is FQNNGV. Trimming shortened V by 2 bases and J by 7 bases, and 15 bases separated the two germline ends. This CDR3 has 14 residues. The CDR3 is CASSLKQGTGEQYF. The CDR3 region has the DNA TGTGCCAGCAGCTTAAAACAGGGTACGGGGGAGCAGTACTTC.

This clonotype was counted a few times. The rearrangement joins TRBV6-5 to TRBJ1-6; tentative D call: TRBD1 (5 bases). Germline CDR1 and CDR2: MNHEY and SVGAGI. V was pared by 0 bases and J by 8 bases, with 11 bases between. The CDR3 contains 15 residues. CDR3 DNA sequence: TGTGCCAGCAGTTACTCTCCCCTAGGGGATTCACCCCTCCACTTT. This translates into CASSYSPLGDSPLHF.

This clonotype was counted only a few times. J is TRBJ2-7 and V is TRBV28; no reliable D call. The germline V gene has CDR1 MDHEN and CDR2 SYDVKM. This CDR3 is built from 11 residues. The V gene lost 6 bases and the J gene lost 4 bases, with 7 bases spanning the gap. The CDR3 region has the DNA TGTGCCAGCAGCTCCATGTACGAGCAGTACTTC. Amino acids: CASSSMYEQYF.

The chain carries TRBV15 and TRBJ2-6, with D tentatively TRBD2 (5 bases). CDR3 length: 17 amino acids. Germline V lookup: CDR1 LNHNV, CDR2 YYDKDF (reference sequence). Trimming left V 6 bases short and J 0 bases short, with 15 bases between. CDR3 protein: CATSQRVLSSGANVLTF. The CDR3 bases are TGTGCCACCAGTCAGAGGGTTTTAAGCTCTGGGGCCAACGTCCTGACTTTC. Together with reference TRBV15 and TRBJ2-6, the CDR3 gives the full variable domain: DAMVIQNPRYQVTQFGKPVTLSCSQTLNHNVMYWYQQKSSQAPKLLFHYYDKDFNNEADTPDNFQSRRPNTSFCFLDIRSPGLGDTAMYLCATSQRVLSSGANVLTFGAGSRLTVL.

This clonotype is a singleton in its sample. This chain joins TRBV7-6 and TRBJ2-1; 7 bases line up with TRBD2. V trimming: 5 bases; J trimming: 12 bases; junction bases outside the gene matches: 19. The CDR3 totals 16 residues. CDR1 SGHVS and CDR2 FNYEAQ come from the germline V gene. CDR3 nucleotides: TGTGCCAGCAGCCGAGATAGACTAGCTGGGGCGGTCGGGCAGTTCTTC. It specifies CASSRDRLAGAVGQFF.

This clonotype was detected a few times. The chain carries TRBV3-1 and TRBJ1-3; D not certain. Deletions cut 0 bases from V and 0 bases from J, with 6 bases between. Germline V gene data show CDR1 as LGHDT and CDR2 as YNNKEL (reference sequence). CDR3 length: 15 residues. The CDR3 sequence is CASSQEGRSGNTIYF. The CDR3 region has the DNA TGTGCCAGCAGCCAAGAAGGACGCTCTGGAAACACCATATATTTT.

The rearrangement uses TRBV25-1 and TRBJ2-4; a possible D gene is TRBD1 (6 bases). The germline CDR1 and CDR2 sequences are MGHDK and SYGVNS. The germline V and J ends were trimmed by 2 bases and 9 bases, with 11 bases remaining between them. CDR3 length: 13 residues. The CDR3 nucleotides read TGTGCCAGCAGTGAAACAGGGAATGGCATTCAGTACTTC. As protein: CASSETGNGIQYF.

This clonotype was picked up a small number of times. CDR3 DNA: TGCAGTGCTAGCGACAGGTCCAGCGGGAGGGCCTGGTTGGTGGAAGATACGCAGTATTTT. Its translation: CSASDRSSGRAWLVEDTQYF. The V call is TRBV20-1, the J call TRBJ2-3; 10 nucleotides match TRBD2. Germline values: CDR1 DFQATT, CDR2 SNEGSKA (reference sequence). V gave up 3 bases and J gave up 5 bases; unmatched junction bases: 23. The CDR3 extends over 20 amino acids.

The rearrangement uses TRBV28 and TRBJ2-7, with 9 bases fitting TRBD2. V was pared by 4 bases and J by 4 bases, with 5 bases of the junction left unmatched. The CDR3 consists of 14 residues. Germline values: CDR1 MDHEN, CDR2 SYDVKM. In DNA, the CDR3 is TGTGCCAGCAGTTATGGACTAGCGCGTTACGAGCAGTACTTC. It specifies CASSYGLARYEQYF.

V gene TRBV27 combines with J gene TRBJ2-2; TRBD1 matches at 7 bases. Germline loops: CDR1 MNHEY, CDR2 SMNVEV (reference sequence). After removal of 3 bases from V and 4 bases from J, the junction contained 17 bases not matched to a gene. The CDR3 is 19 residues long. The CDR3 DNA reads as TGTGCCAGCAGTTTCCTGAGGACAGGAGGACAGTTAGGCACCGGGGAGCTGTTTTTT. This translates into CASSFLRTGGQLGTGELFF.

The table lists this clonotype with many counts. The CDR3 loop reads CASSQDRDGPETQYF. In DNA form, the CDR3 reads TGTGCCAGCAGCCAAGATCGGGACGGGCCAGAGACCCAGTACTTC. The genes are TRBV4-2 and TRBJ2-5; either TRBD1 or TRBD2 may fit D (5 bases each). Germline V gene lookup returns CDR1 LGHNA and CDR2 YNFKEQ. The V and J ends lost 0 bases and 4 bases respectively, with 12 bases between them. This CDR3 comprises 15 residues.